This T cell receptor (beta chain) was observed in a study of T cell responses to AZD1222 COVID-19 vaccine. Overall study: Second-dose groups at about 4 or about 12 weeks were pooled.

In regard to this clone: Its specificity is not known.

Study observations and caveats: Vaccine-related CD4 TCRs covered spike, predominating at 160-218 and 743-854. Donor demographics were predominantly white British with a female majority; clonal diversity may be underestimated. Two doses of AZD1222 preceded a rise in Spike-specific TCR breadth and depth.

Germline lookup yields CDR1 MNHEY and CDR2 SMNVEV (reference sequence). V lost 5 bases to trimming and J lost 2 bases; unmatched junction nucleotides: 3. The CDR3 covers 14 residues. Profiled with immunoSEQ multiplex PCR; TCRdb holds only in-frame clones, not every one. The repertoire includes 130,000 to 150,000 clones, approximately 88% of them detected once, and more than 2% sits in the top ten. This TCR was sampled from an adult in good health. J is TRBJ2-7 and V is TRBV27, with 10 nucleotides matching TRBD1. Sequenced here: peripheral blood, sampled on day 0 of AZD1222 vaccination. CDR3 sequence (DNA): TGTGCCAGCAGTCTGGGACAGGGGACCTACGAGCAGTACTTC. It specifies CASSLGQGTYEQYF.